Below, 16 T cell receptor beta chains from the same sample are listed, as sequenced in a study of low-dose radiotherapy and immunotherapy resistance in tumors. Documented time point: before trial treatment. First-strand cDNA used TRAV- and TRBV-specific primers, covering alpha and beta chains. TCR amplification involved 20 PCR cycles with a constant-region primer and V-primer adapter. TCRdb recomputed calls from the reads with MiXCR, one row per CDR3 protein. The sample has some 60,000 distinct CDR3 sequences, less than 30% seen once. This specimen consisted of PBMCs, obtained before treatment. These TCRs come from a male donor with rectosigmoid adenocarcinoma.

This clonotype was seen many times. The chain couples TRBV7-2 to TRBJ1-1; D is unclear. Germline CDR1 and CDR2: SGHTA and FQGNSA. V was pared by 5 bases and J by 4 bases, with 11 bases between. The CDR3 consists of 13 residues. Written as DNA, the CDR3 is TGTGCCAGCAGCCCCCGGGGAATCACTGAAGCTTTCTTT. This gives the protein CASSPRGITEAFF.

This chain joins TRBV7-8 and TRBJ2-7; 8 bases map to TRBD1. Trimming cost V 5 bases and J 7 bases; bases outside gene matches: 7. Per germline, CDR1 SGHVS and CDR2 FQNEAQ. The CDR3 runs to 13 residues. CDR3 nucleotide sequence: TGTGCCAGCAGCCTCCGACAGGGGAGGGAGCAGTACTTC. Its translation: CASSLRQGREQYF.

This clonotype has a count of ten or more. In nucleotides, the CDR3 is TGTGCCAGCAGCTTGGGTGAAGTTCGGCAGTACTTC. It is translated as CASSLGEVRQYF. This chain links TRBV11-2 with TRBJ2-7; D gene unclear. The V gene lost 3 bases and the J gene lost 9 bases, with 12 bases spanning the gap. CDR3 length: 12 amino acids. Germline V gene data show CDR1 as SGHAT and CDR2 as FQNNGV.

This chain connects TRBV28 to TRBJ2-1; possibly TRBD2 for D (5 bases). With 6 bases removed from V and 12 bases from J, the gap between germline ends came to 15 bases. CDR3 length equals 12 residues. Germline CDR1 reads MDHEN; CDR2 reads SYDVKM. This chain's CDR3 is CASRRRPRGQFF. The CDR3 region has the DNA TGTGCCAGCAGGCGTCGCCCTCGGGGGCAGTTCTTC.

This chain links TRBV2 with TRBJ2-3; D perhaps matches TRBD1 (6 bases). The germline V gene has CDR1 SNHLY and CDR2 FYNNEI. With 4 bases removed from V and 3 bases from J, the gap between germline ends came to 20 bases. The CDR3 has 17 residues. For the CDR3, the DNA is TGTGCCAGCAGTGTCCTAGGGACATGGTCTGTGACAGATACGCAGTATTTT. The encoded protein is CASSVLGTWSVTDTQYF.

CDR3 in amino acids: CASSLEPTGDYGYTF. The CDR3, as DNA: TGCGCCAGCAGCTTGGAGCCGACAGGGGACTATGGCTACACCTTC. V is TRBV5-1 and J is TRBJ1-2; 8 positions agree with TRBD1. This CDR3 has 15 residues. Germline CDR1 is SGHRS and CDR2 is YFSETQ. V gave up 0 bases and J gave up 3 bases; unmatched junction bases: 4.

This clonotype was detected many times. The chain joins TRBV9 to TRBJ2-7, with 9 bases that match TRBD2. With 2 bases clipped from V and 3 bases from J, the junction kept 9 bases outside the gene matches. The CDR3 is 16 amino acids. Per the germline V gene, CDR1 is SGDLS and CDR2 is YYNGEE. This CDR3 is CASSVVAGVPSYEQYF. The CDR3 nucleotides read TGTGCCAGCAGCGTGGTAGCGGGAGTTCCCAGCTACGAGCAGTACTTC.

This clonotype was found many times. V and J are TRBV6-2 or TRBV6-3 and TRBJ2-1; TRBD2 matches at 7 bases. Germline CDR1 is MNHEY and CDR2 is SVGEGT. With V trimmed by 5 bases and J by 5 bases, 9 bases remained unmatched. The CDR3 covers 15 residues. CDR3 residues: CASSGGDSAHNEQFF. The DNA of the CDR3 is TGTGCCAGCAGTGGGGGGGATTCGGCTCACAATGAGCAGTTCTTC.

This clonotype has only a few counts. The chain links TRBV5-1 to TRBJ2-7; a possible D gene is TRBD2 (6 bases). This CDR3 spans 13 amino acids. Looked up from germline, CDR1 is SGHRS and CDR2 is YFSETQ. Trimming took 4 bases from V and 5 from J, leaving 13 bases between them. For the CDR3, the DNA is TGCGCCAGCAGCATGGGACCGGGGGACGAGCAGTACTTC. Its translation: CASSMGPGDEQYF.

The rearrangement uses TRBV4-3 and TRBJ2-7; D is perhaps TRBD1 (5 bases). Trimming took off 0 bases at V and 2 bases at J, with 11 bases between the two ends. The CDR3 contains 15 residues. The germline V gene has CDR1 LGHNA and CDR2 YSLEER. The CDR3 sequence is CASSQEGAAAYEQYF. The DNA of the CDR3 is TGCGCCAGCAGCCAAGAAGGGGCAGCAGCCTACGAGCAGTACTTC.

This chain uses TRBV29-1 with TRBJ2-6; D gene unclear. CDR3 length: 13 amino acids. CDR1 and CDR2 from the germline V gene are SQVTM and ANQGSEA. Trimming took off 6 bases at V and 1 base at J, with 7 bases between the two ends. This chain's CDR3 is CSVFPSGANVLTF. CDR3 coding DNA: TGCAGCGTGTTCCCGTCTGGGGCCAACGTCCTGACTTTC.

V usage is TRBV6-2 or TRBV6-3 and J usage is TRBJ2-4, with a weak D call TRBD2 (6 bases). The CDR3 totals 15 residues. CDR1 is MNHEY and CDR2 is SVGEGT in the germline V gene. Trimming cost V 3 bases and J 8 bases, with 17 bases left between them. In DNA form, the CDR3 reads TGTGCCAGCAGTTATTATCGGGAGACCCGGGACATTCAGTACTTC. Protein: CASSYYRETRDIQYF.

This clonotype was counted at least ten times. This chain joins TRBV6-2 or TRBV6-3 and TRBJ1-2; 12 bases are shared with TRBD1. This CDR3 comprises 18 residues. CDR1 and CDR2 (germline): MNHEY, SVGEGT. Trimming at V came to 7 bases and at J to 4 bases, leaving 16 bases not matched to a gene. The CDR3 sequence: CASKAGTGGAEAPYGYTF. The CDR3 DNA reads TGTGCCAGCAAAGCCGGGACAGGGGGCGCAGAGGCTCCCTATGGCTACACCTTC.

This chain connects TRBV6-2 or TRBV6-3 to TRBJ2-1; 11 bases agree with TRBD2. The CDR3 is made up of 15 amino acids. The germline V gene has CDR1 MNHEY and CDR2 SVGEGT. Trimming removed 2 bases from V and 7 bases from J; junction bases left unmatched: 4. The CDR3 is CASSYQLAGANEQFF. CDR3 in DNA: TGTGCCAGCAGTTACCAACTAGCGGGAGCGAATGAGCAGTTCTTC.

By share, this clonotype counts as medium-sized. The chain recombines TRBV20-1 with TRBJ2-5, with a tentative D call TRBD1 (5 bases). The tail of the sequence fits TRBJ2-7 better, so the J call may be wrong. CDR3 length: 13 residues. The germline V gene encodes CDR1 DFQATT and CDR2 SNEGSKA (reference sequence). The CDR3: CSARETVDYEQYF. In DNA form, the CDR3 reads TGCAGTGCTAGAGAGACAGTTGACTACGAGCAGTACTTC.

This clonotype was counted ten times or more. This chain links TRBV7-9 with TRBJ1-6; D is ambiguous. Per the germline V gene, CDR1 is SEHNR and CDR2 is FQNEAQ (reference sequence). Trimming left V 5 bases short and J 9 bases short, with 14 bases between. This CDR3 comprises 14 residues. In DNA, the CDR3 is TGTGCCAGCAGCCCGAGTAGTGGAATTTCACCCCTCCACTTT. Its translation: CASSPSSGISPLHF.